The 2 T cell receptor beta chains presented below share a single source sample, sequenced in a study of beta chain features in type 1 diabetes. Findings and caveats of the study: In all four CD4+ subsets, TCRB CDR3 length was significantly, moderately reduced in type 1 diabetes.

These receptors lack a known antigen. Reverse transcription of all isolated RNA meant that expressed TCRB transcripts were sequenced. Method: immunoSEQ multiplex PCR; TCRdb's copy keeps in-frame clones and lacks some. Among almost 350,000 clones listed, 9.3% were seen once. The material sequenced was central memory CD4+ T cells from blood. The receptors were sampled from a man aged 30 to 39 with type 1 diabetes.

This clone was seen repeatedly, ten times or more. This sequence joins TRBV7-2 and TRBJ2-1, with 7 bases matching TRBD1. Trimming cost V 5 bases and J 2 bases; bases outside gene matches: 3. The CDR3 spans 14 residues. Germline V lookup: CDR1 SGHTA, CDR2 FQGNSA. CDR3 protein: CASSRDSPYNEQFF. The CDR3 region has the DNA TGTGCCAGCAGCCGGGACAGTCCCTACAATGAGCAGTTCTTC.

This chain joins TRBV7-6 and TRBJ2-7; D perhaps matches TRBD2 (6 bases). V was clipped by 0 bases and J by 4 bases, with 10 bases between them. Germline CDR1 and CDR2: SGHVS and FNYEAQ. This CDR3 comprises 14 residues. The CDR3 sequence: CASSLALAAYEQYF. DNA of the CDR3: TGTGCCAGCAGCTTAGCCTTAGCGGCGTACGAGCAGTACTTC.